The clone carrying this TCR beta chain showed up just a few times. Its specificity is unknown. This beta chain lies outside the target of a library built for alpha chains; its clone size means little. This sample stems from a study of spatial heterogeneity in lung cancer. As for time point: sample taken at primary tumor resection. The donors comprised about 69 untreated early-stage non-small cell lung cancer patients. Via MiXCR, TCRdb re-called the 5' RACE reads, giving one row per CDR3 protein. The sample lists over 15,000 distinct CDR3 sequences, 9.5% to 10% seen once, with about a fifth in the top ten. Per the germline V gene, CDR1 is SEHNR and CDR2 is FQNEAQ (reference sequence). V lost 11 bases, J lost 0 bases, and 11 bases lay in between. This CDR3 is 13 amino acids long. Overall study results and limits: How many expanded intratumoral alpha and beta TCRs were present tracked the tumor mutation count, which was a count of nonsynonymous mutations.

The sequence derives from a female donor with early-stage non-small cell lung cancer. The sequences come from lung tumor tissue, collected at surgery. The chain links TRBV7-9 to TRBJ1-3; no clear D. The CDR3 here is CAYRGLSGNTIYF. The CDR3 coding sequence is TGTGCCTACCGAGGGCTCTCTGGAAACACCATATATTTT.